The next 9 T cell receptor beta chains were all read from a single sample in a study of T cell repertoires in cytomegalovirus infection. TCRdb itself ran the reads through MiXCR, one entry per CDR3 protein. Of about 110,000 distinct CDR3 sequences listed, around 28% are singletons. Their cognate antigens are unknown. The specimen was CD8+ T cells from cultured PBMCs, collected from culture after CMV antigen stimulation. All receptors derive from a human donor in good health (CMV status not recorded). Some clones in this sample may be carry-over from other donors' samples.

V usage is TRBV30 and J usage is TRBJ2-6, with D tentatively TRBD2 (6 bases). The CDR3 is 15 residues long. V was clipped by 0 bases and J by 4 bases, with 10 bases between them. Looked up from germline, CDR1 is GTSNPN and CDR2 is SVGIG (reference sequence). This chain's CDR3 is CAWSVAGRGANVLTF. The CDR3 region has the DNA TGTGCCTGGAGTGTTGCGGGGCGCGGGGCCAACGTCCTGACTTTC. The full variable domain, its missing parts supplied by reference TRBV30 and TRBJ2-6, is SQTIHQWPATLVQPVGSPLSLECTVEGTSNPNLYWYRQAAGRGLQLLFYSVGIGQISSEVPQNLSASRPQDRQFILSSKKLLLSDSGFYLCAWSVAGRGANVLTFGAGSRLTVL.

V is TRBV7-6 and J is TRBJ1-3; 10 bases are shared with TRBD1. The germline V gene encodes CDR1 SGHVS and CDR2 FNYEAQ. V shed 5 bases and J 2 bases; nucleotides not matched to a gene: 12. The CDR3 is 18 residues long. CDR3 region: CASSRTGGQGHPGNTIYF. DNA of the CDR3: TGTGCCAGCAGCCGCACGGGGGGACAGGGGCATCCTGGAAACACCATATATTTT.

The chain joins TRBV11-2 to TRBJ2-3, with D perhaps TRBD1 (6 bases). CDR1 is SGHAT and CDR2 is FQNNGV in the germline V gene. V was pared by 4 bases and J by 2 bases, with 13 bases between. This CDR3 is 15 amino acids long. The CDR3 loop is CASSSYRDNTDTQYF. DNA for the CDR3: TGTGCCAGCAGCTCCTACAGGGACAACACAGATACGCAGTATTTT.

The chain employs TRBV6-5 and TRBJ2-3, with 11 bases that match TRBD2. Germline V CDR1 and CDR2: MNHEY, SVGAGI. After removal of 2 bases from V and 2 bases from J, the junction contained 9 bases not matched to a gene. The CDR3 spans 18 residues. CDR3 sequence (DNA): TGTGCCAGCAGTTACCCCGCGACTAGCGGGGTATCCACAGATACGCAGTATTTT. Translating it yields CASSYPATSGVSTDTQYF.

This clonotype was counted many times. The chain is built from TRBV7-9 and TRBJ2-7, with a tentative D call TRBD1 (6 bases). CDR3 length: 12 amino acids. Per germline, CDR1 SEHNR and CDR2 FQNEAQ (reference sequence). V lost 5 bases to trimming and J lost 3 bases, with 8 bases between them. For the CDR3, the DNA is TGTGCCAGCAGCCGGGACAACTACGAGCAGTACTTC. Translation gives CASSRDNYEQYF.

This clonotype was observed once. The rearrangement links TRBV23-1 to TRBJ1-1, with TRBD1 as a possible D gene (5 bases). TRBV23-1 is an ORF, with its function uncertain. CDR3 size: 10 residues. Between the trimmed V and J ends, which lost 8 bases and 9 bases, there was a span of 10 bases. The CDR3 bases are TGCGCCAGCCCGACAGAGCAAGCTTTCTTT. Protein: CASPTEQAFF.

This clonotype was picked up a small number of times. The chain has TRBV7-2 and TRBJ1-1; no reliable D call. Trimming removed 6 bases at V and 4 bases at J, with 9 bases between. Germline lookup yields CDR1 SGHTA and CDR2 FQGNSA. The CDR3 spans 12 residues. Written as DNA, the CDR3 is TGTGCCAGCAGACAACTGCTCACTGAAGCTTTCTTT. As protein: CASRQLLTEAFF.

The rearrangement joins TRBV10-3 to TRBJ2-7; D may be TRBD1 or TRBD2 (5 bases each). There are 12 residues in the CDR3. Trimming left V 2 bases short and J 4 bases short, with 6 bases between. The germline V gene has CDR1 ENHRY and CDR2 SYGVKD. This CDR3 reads CAISEEGYEQYF. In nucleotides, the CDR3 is TGTGCCATCAGTGAGGAGGGGTACGAGCAGTACTTC.

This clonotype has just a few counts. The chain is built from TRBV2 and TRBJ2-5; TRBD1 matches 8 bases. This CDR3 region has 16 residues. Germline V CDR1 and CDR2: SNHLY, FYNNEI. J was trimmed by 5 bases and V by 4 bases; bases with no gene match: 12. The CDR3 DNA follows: TGTGCCAGCAGTGTCGGACAGGGTAGTTTCTTGGAGACCCAGTACTTC. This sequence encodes CASSVGQGSFLETQYF.